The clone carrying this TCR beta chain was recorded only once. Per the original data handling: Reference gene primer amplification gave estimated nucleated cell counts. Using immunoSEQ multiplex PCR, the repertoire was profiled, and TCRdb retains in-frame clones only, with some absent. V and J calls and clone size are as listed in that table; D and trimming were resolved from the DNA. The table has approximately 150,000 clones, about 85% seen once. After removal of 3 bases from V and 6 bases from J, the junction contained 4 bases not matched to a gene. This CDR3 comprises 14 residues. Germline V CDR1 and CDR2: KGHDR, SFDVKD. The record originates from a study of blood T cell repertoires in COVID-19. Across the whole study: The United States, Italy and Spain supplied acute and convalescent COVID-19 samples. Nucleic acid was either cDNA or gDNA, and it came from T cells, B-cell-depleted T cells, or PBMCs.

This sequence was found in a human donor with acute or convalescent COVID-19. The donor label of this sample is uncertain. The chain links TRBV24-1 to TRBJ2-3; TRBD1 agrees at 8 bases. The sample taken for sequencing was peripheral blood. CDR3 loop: CATSDPGGLDTQYF. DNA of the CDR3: TGTGCCACCAGTGATCCAGGGGGCTTGGATACGCAGTATTTT.